Presented here are 21 T cell receptor beta chains from one specimen sequenced in a study of blood T cells in healthy people across ages. For the second PCR, which ran for about 6 to 11 cycles, a sample-barcoded 5' primer and a J-beta primer mix were used. MiXCR, applied by TCRdb to the 5' RACE reads, yields one record per CDR3 protein. Among roughly 1,100,000 distinct CDR3 sequences listed, roughly a quarter were seen once. This sample also belongs to another study, concerning T cells of mothers and their children.

The specimen was blood. All receptors derive from a girl aged 2 to 10 in good health.

The chain is built from TRBV5-1 and TRBJ2-1; either TRBD1 or TRBD2 may supply D (5 bases each). The last part of the DNA fits TRBJ2-7 better; the J call may be wrong. Germline assignment: CDR1 SGHRS and CDR2 YFSETQ. There are 14 residues in the CDR3. CDR3 protein: CASSWGPQSYEQYF. CDR3 nucleotides: TGCGCCAGCAGCTGGGGACCGCAGTCCTACGAGCAGTACTTC.

The chain couples TRBV4-2 to TRBJ2-5; TRBD2 matches at 8 bases. Losses at the gene ends were 2 bases for V and 5 bases for J; bases not matched to a gene: 4. Germline values: CDR1 LGHNA, CDR2 YNFKEQ. This CDR3 contains 14 residues. Here the CDR3 reads CASSQTGGIETQYF. CDR3 sequence (DNA): TGTGCCAGCAGCCAAACGGGGGGGATTGAGACCCAGTACTTC.

This clonotype appeared a few times. The chain joins TRBV10-3 to TRBJ1-4; D not certain. The germline V gene encodes CDR1 ENHRY and CDR2 SYGVKD. The CDR3 spans 13 residues. V lost 3 bases and J 7 bases, leaving 9 bases between the germline ends. The CDR3 DNA follows: TGTGCCATCAGTGAAGACCTTCCTGAAAAACTGTTTTTT. Amino acids: CAISEDLPEKLFF.

This chain connects TRBV27 to TRBJ1-6, with D tentatively TRBD1 (6 bases). The CDR3 totals 13 residues. V was cut by 5 bases and J by 9 bases, with 11 bases left in between. Germline-derived CDR1 and CDR2 are MNHEY and SMNVEV (reference sequence). DNA of the CDR3: TGTGCCAGCAGTACCACAGGGATTTCACCCCTCCACTTT. Its translation is CASSTTGISPLHF.

The chain employs TRBV4-2 and TRBJ2-7; no firm D call. Trimming shortened V by 0 bases and J by 2 bases, and 11 bases separated the two germline ends. The germline V gene encodes CDR1 LGHNA and CDR2 YNFKEQ. CDR3 length equals 15 residues. CDR3 residues: CASSQDRAVPYEQYF. DNA of the CDR3: TGTGCCAGCAGCCAAGATCGGGCGGTCCCCTACGAGCAGTACTTC.

The chain carries TRBV24-1 and TRBJ2-3, with 12 bases matching TRBD2. Trimming cost V 4 bases and J 5 bases; bases outside gene matches: 6. The CDR3 has 16 residues. Germline V gene sequence: CDR1 KGHDR, CDR2 SFDVKD. The CDR3 loop is CATSDPTSGRGDTQYF. CDR3 DNA: TGTGCCACCAGTGACCCGACTAGCGGGAGAGGAGATACGCAGTATTTT.

The table lists this clonotype with a few counts. Germline and junction disagree at one end, which may indicate a read error. The chain recombines TRBV12-3 or TRBV12-4 with TRBJ1-4, with D tentatively TRBD1 (6 bases). The CDR3 covers 15 residues. CDR3 region: CASSFGVGGPEKLVF. The CDR3 DNA reads as TGTGCCAGCAGTTTTGGCGTGGGGGGCCCTGAAAAACTGGTTTTT.

This clonotype was recorded a few times. The chain links TRBV12-3 or TRBV12-4 to TRBJ1-5; D is undetermined. Trimming removed 3 bases at V and 9 bases at J, with 6 bases between. This CDR3 has 11 amino acids. The CDR3 here is CASSFIGPQHF. The CDR3 nucleotides read TGTGCCAGCAGTTTTATTGGGCCCCAGCATTTT.

This clonotype was seen more than once but under ten times. V usage is TRBV2 and J usage is TRBJ2-7, with D perhaps given as TRBD1 or TRBD2 (5 bases each). V lost 6 bases and J lost 3, with 21 bases in between. Germline V gene sequence: CDR1 SNHLY, CDR2 FYNNEI. The CDR3 extends over 16 amino acids. The CDR3 here is CASRGTGRPTRYEQYF. The CDR3 nucleotides read TGTGCCAGCAGGGGCACGGGGCGCCCTACTCGCTACGAGCAGTACTTC.

The chain combines TRBV7-9 with TRBJ2-1; the D call may be TRBD1 or TRBD2 (5 bases each). The J call could be wrong; TRBJ2-7 is a better fit for the DNA end. The germline gives CDR1 SEHNR, CDR2 FQNEAQ (reference sequence). The CDR3 covers 14 residues. CDR3 amino acids: CASSSRDADYEQYF. Here the CDR3 DNA reads TGTGCCAGCAGCTCAAGGGACGCAGACTACGAGCAGTACTTC.

The table lists this clonotype with a few counts. This sequence joins TRBV27 and TRBJ2-7; the D is unclear. V dropped 0 bases and J dropped 5 bases, with 8 bases sitting between them. The CDR3 totals 13 residues. The germline CDR1 and CDR2 sequences are MNHEY and SMNVEV (reference sequence). The CDR3 DNA follows: TGTGCCAGCAGTTTATCAGTGGCCCACGAGCAGTACTTC. As protein: CASSLSVAHEQYF.

The rearrangement joins TRBV5-1 to TRBJ2-7; 10 bases map to TRBD2. V gave up 4 bases and J gave up 0 bases; unmatched junction bases: 4. CDR3 length: 15 residues. Per germline, CDR1 SGHRS and CDR2 YFSETQ. CDR3 loop: CASSSGLADSYEQYF. The CDR3 bases are TGCGCCAGCAGCAGTGGACTAGCGGACTCCTACGAGCAGTACTTC.

The chain employs TRBV5-5 and TRBJ2-5; 9 nucleotides match TRBD1. V lost 6 bases and J lost 5; bases outside the gene matches: 11. The CDR3 loop spans 15 amino acids. CDR1 is SGHKS and CDR2 is YYEKEE in the germline V gene (reference sequence). This chain's CDR3 is CASTSPGQGWETQYF. CDR3 coding DNA: TGTGCCAGCACCTCTCCGGGACAGGGCTGGGAGACCCAGTACTTC.

This clonotype was counted only a few times. The chain uses TRBV12-3 or TRBV12-4 and TRBJ1-6; no clear D gene. V lost 3 bases to trimming and J lost 7 bases, with 13 bases between them. This CDR3 is 15 amino acids long. The CDR3 here is CASSFLGQPNSPLHF. CDR3 sequence (DNA): TGTGCCAGCAGTTTTCTTGGGCAGCCAAATTCACCCCTCCACTTT.

The chain combines TRBV29-1 with TRBJ1-5; D unresolved. Per the germline V gene, CDR1 is SQVTM and CDR2 is ANQGSEA. The CDR3 runs 11 residues. Deletions cut 2 bases from V and 11 bases from J, with 10 bases between. CDR3 sequence reads: CSVESNYAQHF. CDR3 DNA: TGCAGCGTTGAATCCAACTATGCCCAGCATTTT.

J is TRBJ2-4 and V is TRBV20-1, with D maybe TRBD2 (5 bases). V lost 6 bases and J lost 10, with 19 bases in between. The germline V gene encodes CDR1 DFQATT and CDR2 SNEGSKA (reference sequence). The CDR3 totals 13 residues. CDR3 in amino acids: CSAGPRAPGIQYF. The CDR3 DNA sequence: TGCAGTGCCGGACCCCGGGCCCCGGGGATTCAGTACTTC.

About this clonotype itself: As the CDR3 is not closed by the conserved phenylalanine or tryptophan, this likely results from a read error. This chain links TRBV20-1 with TRBJ1-5, with 8 bases lining up with TRBD1. The CDR3 runs to 12 residues. Germline-derived CDR1 and CDR2 are DFQATT and SNEGSKA (reference sequence). Losses at the gene ends were 6 bases for V and 4 bases for J; bases not matched to a gene: 2. CDR3 amino acids: CSARTGNQPQHL. The DNA for the CDR3 is TGCAGTGCACGGACAGGGAATCAGCCCCAGCATCTT.

CDR3 loop: CSVEGSDKETQYF. Written as DNA, the CDR3 is TGCAGCGTTGAGGGCTCAGACAAAGAGACCCAGTACTTC. The chain carries TRBV29-1 and TRBJ2-5; no firm D call. The V end was cut by 3 bases, the J end by 3 bases, with 11 bases between. From germline, CDR1 is SQVTM and CDR2 ANQGSEA. The CDR3 consists of 13 residues.

The chain couples TRBV28 to TRBJ1-3; D uncertain. Trimming took off 3 bases at V and 4 bases at J, with 10 bases between the two ends. The CDR3 has 14 amino acids. Germline CDR1 is MDHEN and CDR2 is SYDVKM. CDR3 in amino acids: CASSLGKVGNTIYF. The CDR3 coding sequence is TGTGCCAGCAGTTTGGGTAAAGTGGGAAACACCATATATTTT.

This clonotype was seen more than once but under ten times. The chain joins TRBV20-1 to TRBJ2-2; no firm D call. V lost 5 bases to trimming and J lost 1 base, with 8 bases between them. Germline V lookup: CDR1 DFQATT, CDR2 SNEGSKA (reference sequence). This CDR3 region has 13 residues. The CDR3 loop is CSAVSENTGELFF. The CDR3 DNA sequence: TGCAGTGCTGTGTCAGAGAACACCGGGGAGCTGTTTTTT.

The chain uses TRBV19 and TRBJ2-7; D might be TRBD2 (6 bases). V was clipped by 6 bases and J by 3 bases, with 15 bases between them. Germline V gene sequence: CDR1 LNHDA, CDR2 SQIVND (reference sequence). The CDR3 totals 14 residues. CDR3 nucleotide sequence: TGTGCCAGTAGCTATCGTGGGGGGAACTACGAGCAGTACTTC. This translates into CASSYRGGNYEQYF. Together with reference TRBV19 and TRBJ2-7, the CDR3 gives the full variable domain: DGGITQSPKYLFRKEGQNVTLSCEQNLNHDAMYWYRQDPGQGLRLIYYSQIVNDFQKGDIAEGYSVSREKKESFPLTVTSAQKNPTAFYLCASSYRGGNYEQYFGPGTRLTVT.